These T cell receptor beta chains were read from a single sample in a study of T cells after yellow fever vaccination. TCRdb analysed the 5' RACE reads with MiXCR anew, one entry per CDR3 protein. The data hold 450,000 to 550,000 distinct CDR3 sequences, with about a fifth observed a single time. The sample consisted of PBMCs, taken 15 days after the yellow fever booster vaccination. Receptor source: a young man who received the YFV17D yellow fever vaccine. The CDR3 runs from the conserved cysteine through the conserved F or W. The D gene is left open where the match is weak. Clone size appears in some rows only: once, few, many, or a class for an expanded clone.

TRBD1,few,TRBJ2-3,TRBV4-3,CASSSSIGGPSTDTQYF,TGCGCCAGCAGCAGCAGCATAGGGGGCCCTAGCACAGATACGCAGTATTTT
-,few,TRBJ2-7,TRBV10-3,CAISESWVVGRLSYEQYF,TGTGCCATCAGTGAGTCGTGGGTAGTAGGTCGTTTGTCCTACGAGCAGTACTTC
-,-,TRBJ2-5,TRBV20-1,CSARLVAQGQETQYF,TGCAGTGCTAGACTCGTGGCTCAGGGTCAAGAGACCCAGTACTTC
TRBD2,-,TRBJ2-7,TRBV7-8,CASSRGGVTSEQYF,TGTGCCAGCAGCCGCGGGGGGGTTACCTCCGAGCAGTACTTC
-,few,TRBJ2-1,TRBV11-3,CASSLGGWSYNEQFF,TGTGCCAGCAGCTTAGGCGGGTGGTCCTACAATGAGCAGTTCTTC
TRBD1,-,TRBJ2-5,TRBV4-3,CASSQGTGQIMETQYF,TGCGCCAGCAGCCAAGGGACAGGGCAAATAATGGAGACCCAGTACTTC
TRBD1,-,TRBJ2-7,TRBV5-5,CASSLYPGQGVYEQYF,TGTGCCAGCAGCTTGTACCCGGGACAGGGAGTCTACGAGCAGTACTTC
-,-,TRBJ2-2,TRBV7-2,CASSTTGYGELFF,TGTGCCAGCAGCACAACAGGGTACGGGGAGCTGTTTTTT
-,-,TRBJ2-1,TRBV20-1,CSAVSQGFEQFF,TGCAGTGCAGTAAGTCAGGGATTCGAGCAGTTCTTC
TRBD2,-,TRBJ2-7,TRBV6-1,CASSKGSGIYEQYF,TGTGCCAGCAGCAAGGGTAGCGGGATATACGAGCAGTACTTC
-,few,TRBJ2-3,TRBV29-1,CSVGQADTQYF,TGCAGCGTTGGACAGGCTGATACGCAGTATTTT
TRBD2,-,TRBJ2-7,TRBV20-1,CSADLAGAYEQYF,TGCAGTGCGGACCTAGCGGGAGCCTACGAGCAGTACTTC
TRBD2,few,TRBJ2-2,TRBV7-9,CASSERTSGTGELFF,TGTGCCAGCAGCGAGCGGACTAGCGGGACCGGGGAGCTGTTTTTT
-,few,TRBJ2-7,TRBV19,CASSIAHEQYF,TGTGCCAGTAGTATAGCCCACGAGCAGTACTTC
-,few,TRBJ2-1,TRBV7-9,CASSLVAVEQFF,TGTGCCAGCAGCTTAGTAGCGGTAGAGCAGTTCTTC
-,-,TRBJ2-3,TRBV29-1,CSVSRGGDTDTQYF,TGCAGCGTATCAAGGGGTGGGGACACAGATACGCAGTATTTT
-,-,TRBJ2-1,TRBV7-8,CASSLQETRYNEQFF,TGTGCCAGCAGCCTGCAGGAAACTCGCTACAATGAGCAGTTCTTC
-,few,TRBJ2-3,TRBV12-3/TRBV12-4,CASSWDLRTDTQYF,TGTGCCAGCAGTTGGGACCTCCGCACAGATACGCAGTATTTT
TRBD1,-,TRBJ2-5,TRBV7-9,CASSLGWTGQETQYF,TGTGCCAGCAGCTTAGGATGGACAGGGCAAGAGACCCAGTACTTC
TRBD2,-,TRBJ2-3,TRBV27,CASSYMASGRAYTQYF,TGTGCCAGCAGTTATATGGCTAGCGGGAGGGCTTATACGCAGTATTTT
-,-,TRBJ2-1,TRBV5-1,CASSLAPSLQLFF,TGCGCCAGCAGCTTGGCACCCTCGTTGCAACTGTTCTTC
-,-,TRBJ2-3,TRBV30,CAWSVTLRDDTQYF,TGTGCCTGGAGTGTCACGCTACGAGACGATACGCAGTATTTT
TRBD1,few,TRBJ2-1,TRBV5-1,CASSGQGAYNEQFF,TGCGCCAGCAGCGGACAGGGGGCTTACAATGAGCAGTTCTTC
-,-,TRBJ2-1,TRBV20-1,CSASNQRGVGNEQFF,TGCAGTGCTAGCAATCAGAGAGGGGTGGGGAATGAGCAGTTCTTC
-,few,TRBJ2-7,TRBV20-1,CSASARATYEQYF,TGCAGTGCATCTGCAAGGGCGACCTACGAGCAGTACTTC
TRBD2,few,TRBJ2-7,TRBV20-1,CSARLGGSLDEQYF,TGCAGTGCTAGATTGGGAGGGTCCCTGGACGAGCAGTACTTC
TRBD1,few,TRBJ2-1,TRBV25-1,CASSVGTGVDNEQFF,TGTGCCAGCAGTGTCGGGACAGGGGTGGATAATGAGCAGTTCTTC
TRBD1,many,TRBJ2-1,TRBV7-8,CASSLGDRAGNEQFF,TGTGCCAGCAGCTTAGGGGACAGGGCTGGGAATGAGCAGTTCTTC
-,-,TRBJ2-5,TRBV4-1,CASSQDREEETQYF,TGCGCCAGCAGCCAAGATCGCGAGGAAGAGACCCAGTACTTC
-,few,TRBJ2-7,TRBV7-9,CASSEQYEQYF,TGTGCCAGCAGTGAGCAATACGAGCAGTACTTC
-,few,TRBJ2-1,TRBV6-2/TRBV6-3,CASRRDIYNEQFF,TGTGCCAGCAGGAGAGACATTTACAATGAGCAGTTCTTC